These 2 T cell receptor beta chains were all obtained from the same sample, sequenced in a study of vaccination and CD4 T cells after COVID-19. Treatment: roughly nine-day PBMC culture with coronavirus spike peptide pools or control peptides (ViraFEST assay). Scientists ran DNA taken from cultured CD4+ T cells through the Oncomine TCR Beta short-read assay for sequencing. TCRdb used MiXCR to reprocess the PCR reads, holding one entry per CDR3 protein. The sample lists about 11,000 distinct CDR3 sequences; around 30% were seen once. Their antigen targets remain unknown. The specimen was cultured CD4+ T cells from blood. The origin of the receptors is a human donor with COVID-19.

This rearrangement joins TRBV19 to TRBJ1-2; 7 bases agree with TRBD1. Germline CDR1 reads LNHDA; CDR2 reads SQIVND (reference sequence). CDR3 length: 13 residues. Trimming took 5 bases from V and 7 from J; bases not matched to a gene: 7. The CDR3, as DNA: TGTGCCAGTAGTCACAGGGGATTGGGTGGCTACACCTTC. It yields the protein CASSHRGLGGYTF.

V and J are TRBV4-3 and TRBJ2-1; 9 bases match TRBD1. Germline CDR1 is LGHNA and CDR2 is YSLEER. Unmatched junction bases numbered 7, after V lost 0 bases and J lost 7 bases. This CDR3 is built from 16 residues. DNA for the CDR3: TGCGCCAGCAGCCAAGATCTTGGGGACAGGGCGAATGAGCAGTTCTTC. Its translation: CASSQDLGDRANEQFF.